This T cell receptor beta chain was observed in a study of long-term antiretroviral therapy in people with HIV. On the study more broadly: The 2015 recommendation for immediate ART came about a decade after the earliest samples. Study conclusions and caveats: ART adherence, viral resistance and therapy changes were undocumented.

Version v3.0 of the immunoSEQ assay was performed at survey level. The assay was immunoSEQ multiplex PCR, and TCRdb's table has in-frame clones only and misses some. The sample lists approximately 28,000 clones; 87% were seen once. CDR1 and CDR2 (germline): MNHGY, SVAAGI. The CDR3 contains 13 residues. Trimming took 3 bases from V and 4 from J; bases not matched to a gene: 3. To note about this clone: What it binds is not known.

The sample consisted of unsorted PBMCs, taken 2 years after starting antiretroviral therapy. The sequence derives from a man in his fifties or sixties with HIV. This chain connects TRBV6-9 to TRBJ2-7; 7 nucleotides match TRBD2. The CDR3 DNA sequence: TGTGCCAGCAGTTACCGGCGGGAGTACGAGCAGTACTTC. This codes for CASSYRREYEQYF.